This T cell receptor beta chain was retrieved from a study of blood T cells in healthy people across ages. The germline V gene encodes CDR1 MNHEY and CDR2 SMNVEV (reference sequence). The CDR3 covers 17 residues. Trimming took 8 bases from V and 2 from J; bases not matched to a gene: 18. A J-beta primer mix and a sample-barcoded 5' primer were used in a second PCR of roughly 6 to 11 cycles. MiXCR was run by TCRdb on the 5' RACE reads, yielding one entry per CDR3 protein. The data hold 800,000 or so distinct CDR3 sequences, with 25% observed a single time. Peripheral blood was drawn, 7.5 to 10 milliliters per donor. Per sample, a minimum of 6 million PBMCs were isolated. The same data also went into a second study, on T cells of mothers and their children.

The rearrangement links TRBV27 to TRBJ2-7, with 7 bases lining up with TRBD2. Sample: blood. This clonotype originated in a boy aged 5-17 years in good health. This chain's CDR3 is CASGVPSLAEDPYEQYF. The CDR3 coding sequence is TGTGCCAGCGGTGTCCCCTCCCTAGCGGAAGACCCCTACGAGCAGTACTTC.